These 10 T cell receptor beta chains were sequenced from one sample in a study of blood T cells in healthy people across ages. PCR was performed a second time for roughly 7 to 11 cycles using a sample-barcoded 5' primer and a J-beta primer mix. MiXCR, run by TCRdb on the 5' RACE reads, gives a single entry per CDR3 protein. The sample includes some 1.5 million distinct CDR3 sequences, 28% seen only once; the top ten take roughly 8%. The sample comprised blood. These receptors were obtained from a woman aged 25 to 39 in good health.

This clonotype occurred a few times. V is TRBV20-1 and J is TRBJ2-7, with D hard to call. The CDR3 covers 19 residues. V lost 2 bases and J 2 bases, leaving 28 bases between the germline ends. Germline assignment: CDR1 DFQATT and CDR2 SNEGSKA (reference sequence). Here the CDR3 reads CSARRWVGTPTTAPYEQYF. As DNA, the CDR3 is TGCAGTGCTAGAAGGTGGGTCGGCACCCCAACAACTGCCCCCTACGAGCAGTACTTC.

This clonotype was counted a few times. The rearrangement links TRBV9 to TRBJ2-7; no definite D call. The J call may be faulty, since TRBJ2-5 better matches the DNA end. The germline V gene has CDR1 SGDLS and CDR2 YYNGEE. The CDR3 is 14 amino acids. CDR3 in amino acids: CASSVDPQRETQYF. As DNA, the CDR3 is TGTGCCAGCAGCGTAGATCCGCAGAGGGAGACCCAGTACTTC.

The CDR3 DNA reads TGTGCCACCAGCAGAGATGGTCATCCCCAGCATTTT. It is translated as CATSRDGHPQHF. The chain is built from TRBV15 and TRBJ1-5; D unresolved. CDR1 is LNHNV and CDR2 is YYDKDF in the germline V gene (reference sequence). The CDR3 covers 12 residues. V was pared by 0 bases and J by 10 bases, with 7 bases between.

CDR3 DNA: TGTGCCAGCAGCCGAAACCCTGGACTTCGCACAGATACGCAGTATTTT. This codes for CASSRNPGLRTDTQYF. The rearrangement links TRBV28 to TRBJ2-3; TRBD2 is a possible D gene (5 bases). Trimming shortened V by 6 bases and J by 1 base, and 17 bases separated the two germline ends. The CDR3 is made up of 16 amino acids. Germline CDR1 is MDHEN and CDR2 is SYDVKM. The full variable domain, completed using reference TRBV28 and TRBJ2-3, is DVKVTQSSRYLVKRTGEKVFLECVQDMDHENMFWYRQDPGLGLRLIYFSYDVKMKEKGDIPEGYSVSREKKERFSLILESASTNQTSMYLCASSRNPGLRTDTQYFGPGTRLTVL.

The chain carries TRBV3-1 and TRBJ1-2; D may be TRBD1 (5 bases). This CDR3 is 13 amino acids long. Trimming took off 1 base at V and 10 bases at J, with 13 bases between the two ends. Germline CDR1 and CDR2: LGHDT and YNNKEL (reference sequence). The CDR3 region is CASSQGTPADYTF. CDR3 DNA: TGTGCCAGCAGCCAAGGGACACCCGCCGACTACACCTTC.

This chain connects TRBV6-2 or TRBV6-3 to TRBJ2-3; possibly TRBD2 for D (5 bases). V lost 3 bases to trimming and J lost 11 bases, with 15 bases between them. Germline CDR1 reads MNHEY; CDR2 reads SVGEGT. The CDR3 contains 13 residues. DNA for the CDR3: TGTGCCAGCAGTTATGAGTCCCGCGGAGGGCAGTATTTT. Translated, it gives CASSYESRGGQYF.

The rearrangement links TRBV7-2 to TRBJ2-5; D gene unclear. Matching the DNA end better, TRBJ2-1 makes the J call doubtful. Per the germline V gene, CDR1 is SGHTA and CDR2 is FQGNSA. The CDR3 contains 15 residues. For the CDR3, the DNA is TGTGCCAGCAGCTCGGAAGGTACCATCCAAGAGACCCAGTTCTTC. The encoded protein is CASSSEGTIQETQFF.

This clonotype was counted a few times. The genes are TRBV29-1 and TRBJ1-1, with 7 bases lining up with TRBD1. Germline trimming cut 8 bases from V and 8 bases from J; bases unmatched to any gene: 11. Germline CDR1 is SQVTM and CDR2 is ANQGSEA. This CDR3 contains 12 residues. The chain's CDR3 is CSSWVKGAEAFF. DNA of the CDR3: TGCAGCTCCTGGGTTAAGGGGGCGGAAGCTTTCTTT. Full variable domain (outside the CDR3, taken from reference TRBV29-1 and TRBJ1-1): SAVISQKPSRDICQRGTSLTIQCQVDSQVTMMFWYRQQPGQSLTLIATANQGSEATYESGFVIDKFPISRPNLTFSTLTVSNMSPEDSSIYLCSSWVKGAEAFFGQGTRLTVV.

This clonotype appeared a few times. Its ends do not fully match the called genes, so a read error is possible. This chain links TRBV6-7 with TRBJ1-4, with 7 bases that match TRBD1. TRBV6-7 is annotated as an ORF whose role is uncertain. The CDR3 is made up of 18 amino acids. CDR3 sequence: CASSYSNLSGQSVEKLFF. In DNA, the CDR3 is TGTGCCAGCAGTTACTCAAATTTATCGGGACAGTCCGTTGAAAAATTGTTTTTT.

The J gene is TRBJ1-3, the V gene TRBV7-7; D is ambiguous. Germline CDR1 and CDR2: SSHAT and FNYEAQ (reference sequence). The V and J ends lost 1 base and 2 bases respectively, with 9 bases between them. This CDR3 has 15 residues. CDR3 bases: TGTGCCAGCAGCTTAGACGGCGGAGCTGGAAACACCATATATTTT. It specifies CASSLDGGAGNTIYF.